The 26 T cell receptor beta chains given below trace back to one sample, sequenced in a study of OX40 agonist ivuxolimab in advanced cancers. The protocol was immunoSEQ multiplex PCR, while the TCRdb copy is restricted to in-frame clones and leaves out a portion. The data show tens of thousands of clones, with around 85% seen just once and approximately 1.5% held by the top ten. The sample consisted of CD4+ or CD8+ T cells sorted from blood, taken in a trial of the OX40 agonist ivuxolimab. Receptors were obtained from an adult with an advanced solid tumor such as melanoma, head and neck, liver or kidney cancer.

This chain links TRBV19 with TRBJ1-5; the match to TRBD1 covers 7 bases. V lost 9 bases to trimming and J lost 1 base; unmatched junction nucleotides: 3. The germline CDR1 and CDR2 sequences are LNHDA and SQIVND (reference sequence). This CDR3 contains 13 residues. Here the CDR3 DNA reads TGTGCCAGCTTGGGACAGAGCAATCAGCCCCAGCATTTT. Protein product: CASLGQSNQPQHF.

This chain connects TRBV7-6 to TRBJ2-3; a weak D match, TRBD2 (6 bases). The CDR3 runs 14 residues. Trimming removed 4 bases from V and 2 bases from J, with 10 bases in between. Per the germline V gene, CDR1 is SGHVS and CDR2 is FNYEAQ. The CDR3 sequence is CASSWRGVTDTQYF. CDR3 DNA sequence: TGTGCCAGCAGCTGGAGGGGTGTCACAGATACGCAGTATTTT.

The V and J genes are TRBV30 and TRBJ1-6; D is possibly TRBD1 (6 bases). Germline V gene data show CDR1 as GTSNPN and CDR2 as SVGIG (reference sequence). This CDR3 has 15 amino acids. Trimming shortened V by 5 bases and J by 0 bases, and 11 bases separated the two germline ends. In DNA form, the CDR3 reads TGTGCCTGGGGACAGCTCAGCTCCTATAATTCACCCCTCCACTTT. Translated, it gives CAWGQLSSYNSPLHF.

This chain uses TRBV6-4 with TRBJ2-3; D is possibly TRBD2 (5 bases). Germline V gene lookup returns CDR1 MRHNA and CDR2 SNTAGT. The ends were cut back, 9 bases at V and 4 bases at J, with 8 bases in the middle. The CDR3 is made up of 11 amino acids. The CDR3 spells CARRAADTQYF. The DNA of the CDR3 is TGTGCCAGGCGGGCGGCAGATACGCAGTATTTT.

This clone is a singleton in its sample. The V and J genes are TRBV6-5 and TRBJ2-1; either TRBD1 or TRBD2 may fit D (6 bases each). CDR3 length equals 14 residues. Germline-derived CDR1 and CDR2 are MNHEY and SVGAGI. Trimming removed 8 bases from V and 2 bases from J, with 13 bases in between. The CDR3: CASSGARTYNEQFF. The CDR3 DNA reads TGTGCCAGCTCGGGGGCCCGGACCTACAATGAGCAGTTCTTC.

The chain joins TRBV28 to TRBJ1-2; D is perhaps TRBD1 (5 bases). This CDR3 region has 12 residues. The germline V gene encodes CDR1 MDHEN and CDR2 SYDVKM. Between the trimmed V and J ends, which lost 4 bases and 8 bases, there was a span of 11 bases. As DNA, the CDR3 is TGTGCCAGCAGTTCCGGGGGGGGAGGCTACACCTTC. This sequence encodes CASSSGGGGYTF.

J is TRBJ2-7 and V is TRBV29-1; D is perhaps TRBD1 (6 bases). Germline values: CDR1 SQVTM, CDR2 ANQGSEA. V shed 3 bases and J shed 7 bases, with 13 bases lying between them. This CDR3 is 12 amino acids long. The CDR3 reads CSVELGAGEQYF. The DNA of the CDR3 is TGCAGCGTTGAGTTGGGGGCCGGGGAGCAGTACTTC.

The V call is TRBV10-3, the J call TRBJ2-6; no clear D gene. V lost 0 bases and J 0 bases, leaving 3 bases between the germline ends. The CDR3 runs to 15 residues. Germline lookup yields CDR1 ENHRY and CDR2 SYGVKD. CDR3 region: CAISESVSGANVLTF. CDR3 in DNA: TGTGCCATCAGTGAGTCTGTCTCTGGGGCCAACGTCCTGACTTTC.

On this clone itself: Other nucleotide sequences from this sample produce the same CDR3. The chain carries TRBV30 and TRBJ1-5; tentatively, D is TRBD1 (6 bases). Germline-derived CDR1 and CDR2 are GTSNPN and SVGIG (reference sequence). V was cut by 3 bases and J by 4 bases, with 10 bases left in between. This CDR3 comprises 13 residues. Here the CDR3 reads CAWSGQLNQPQHF. CDR3 DNA: TGTGCCTGGAGCGGACAGCTAAATCAGCCCCAGCATTTT. Full variable domain (missing parts from reference TRBV30 and TRBJ1-5): SQTIHQWPATLVQPVGSPLSLECTVEGTSNPNLYWYRQAAGRGLQLLFYSVGIGQISSEVPQNLSASRPQDRQFILSSKKLLLSDSGFYLCAWSGQLNQPQHFGDGTRLSIL.

This clone was seen a few times. This chain joins TRBV18 and TRBJ1-2, with D possibly being TRBD1 (5 bases). There are 14 residues in the CDR3. Germline V CDR1 and CDR2: KGHSH, LQKENI. Trimming cost V 5 bases and J 2 bases, with 12 bases left between them. CDR3 loop: CASSTGTANYGYTF. The DNA of the CDR3 is TGTGCCAGCTCAACCGGGACGGCAAACTATGGCTACACCTTC. Based on the CDR3 plus reference TRBV18 and TRBJ1-2, the full variable domain is NAGVMQNPRHLVRRRGQEARLRCSPMKGHSHVYWYRQLPEEGLKFMVYLQKENIIDESGMPKERFSAEFPKEGPSILRIQQVVRGDSAAYFCASSTGTANYGYTFGSGTRLTVV.

This chain uses TRBV5-6 with TRBJ2-1; TRBD1 is a possible D gene (6 bases). CDR3 length: 15 residues. V lost 5 bases to trimming and J lost 6 bases, with 18 bases between them. Germline CDR1 reads SGHDT; CDR2 reads YYEEEE. For the CDR3, the DNA is TGTGCCAGCAGTGGGGGCACAGGGTTTCGCAATGAGCAGTTCTTC. As protein: CASSGGTGFRNEQFF.

The rearrangement joins TRBV10-3 to TRBJ2-2, with D unclear. V was cut by 7 bases and J by 6 bases, with 6 bases left in between. Germline V gene lookup returns CDR1 ENHRY and CDR2 SYGVKD. The CDR3 is made up of 11 amino acids. The CDR3 here is CAIKRAGELFF. The CDR3 DNA reads TGTGCCATCAAAAGGGCCGGGGAGCTGTTTTTT.

The chain employs TRBV6-1 and TRBJ2-3; TRBD2 matches at 8 bases. This CDR3 region has 15 residues. Trimming cost V 7 bases and J 0 bases; bases outside gene matches: 6. Germline CDR1 reads MNHNS; CDR2 reads SASEGT. This CDR3 is CASNLRGGSTDTQYF. As DNA, the CDR3 is TGTGCCAGCAATCTCCGGGGGGGCAGCACAGATACGCAGTATTTT.

The chain has TRBV6-1 and TRBJ2-7; no definite D call. This CDR3 contains 12 residues. Trimming left V 2 bases short and J 6 bases short, with 8 bases between. Germline V lookup: CDR1 MNHNS, CDR2 SASEGT. The CDR3 spells CASSERAVEQYF. The CDR3 region has the DNA TGTGCCAGCAGTGAAAGGGCTGTCGAGCAGTACTTC.

This rearrangement joins TRBV19 to TRBJ2-7; D possibly corresponds to TRBD2 (7 bases). CDR1 and CDR2 (germline): LNHDA, SQIVND (reference sequence). This CDR3 is built from 17 residues. The V gene lost 7 bases and the J gene lost 3 bases, with 25 bases spanning the gap. CDR3 region: CASTPKGGRSPLYEQYF. The CDR3 DNA sequence: TGTGCCAGTACCCCTAAGGGGGGGCGCTCCCCTCTCTACGAGCAGTACTTC.

The chain combines TRBV6-5 with TRBJ2-7; D gene uncertain. The CDR3 is 14 amino acids. V lost 0 bases and J 7 bases, leaving 13 bases between the germline ends. Germline V gene data show CDR1 as MNHEY and CDR2 as SVGAGI. The CDR3 coding sequence is TGTGCCAGCAGTTACTCGACGTTGGACCCGGAGCAGTACTTC. Protein product: CASSYSTLDPEQYF.

This sequence joins TRBV5-1 and TRBJ2-7, with 7 nucleotides matching TRBD1. Germline-derived CDR1 and CDR2 are SGHRS and YFSETQ. J lost 1 base, V lost 2 bases, and 18 bases had no gene match. The CDR3 runs to 19 residues. The CDR3 DNA sequence: TGCGCCAGCAGCTTAACTACAGGGGATGGGTTTAGTAGGTCCTACGAGCAGTACTTC. Its translation is CASSLTTGDGFSRSYEQYF. Using reference TRBV5-1 and TRBJ2-7 for the parts outside the CDR3, the full variable domain is KAGVTQTPRYLIKTRGQQVTLSCSPISGHRSVSWYQQTPGQGLQFLFEYFSETQRNKGNFPGRFSGRQFSNSRSEMNVSTLELGDSALYLCASSLTTGDGFSRSYEQYFGPGTRLTVT.

The chain recombines TRBV7-9 with TRBJ2-1; 11 nucleotides agree with TRBD2. Germline CDR1 SEHNR, CDR2 FQNEAQ (reference sequence). The length of the CDR3 is 16 residues. The trim removed 7 bases at V and 3 bases at J, leaving 8 bases unmatched. Here the CDR3 reads CASTEGGLAVYNEQFF. As DNA, the CDR3 is TGTGCCAGCACCGAGGGGGGACTAGCGGTCTACAATGAGCAGTTCTTC.

The V call is TRBV14, the J call TRBJ2-3; 8 nucleotides align to TRBD2. Germline CDR1 and CDR2: SGHDN and FVKESK. The CDR3 loop spans 16 amino acids. V dropped 1 base and J dropped 2; count of bases not matched to a gene: 5. CDR3: CASSQGNSGNTDTQYF. CDR3 coding DNA: TGTGCCAGCAGCCAAGGAAATAGCGGGAACACAGATACGCAGTATTTT.

This clone has only one observation. A read error may account for a junction end that differs from germline. The V call is TRBV20-1, the J call TRBJ2-1; TRBD2 agrees at 9 bases. The CDR3 extends over 11 amino acids. Germline-derived CDR1 and CDR2 are DFQATT and SNEGSKA (reference sequence). CDR3 sequence (DNA): TGCAGTGCTAGGTGGCGGGGGGGCATGATCTTC. This translates into CSARWRGGMIF.

The chain joins TRBV5-4 to TRBJ1-2; D gene unclear. This CDR3 is built from 12 residues. Trimming took 0 bases from V and 5 from J, leaving 5 bases between them. CDR1 is SGHNT and CDR2 is YYREEE in the germline V gene (reference sequence). The CDR3: CASSLERYGYTF. The CDR3 DNA follows: TGTGCCAGCAGCTTGGAAAGATATGGCTACACCTTC. The full variable domain, its missing parts supplied by reference TRBV5-4 and TRBJ1-2, is ETGVTQSPTHLIKTRGQQVTLRCSSQSGHNTVSWYQQALGQGPQFIFQYYREEENGRGNFPPRFSGLQFPNYSSELNVNALELDDSALYLCASSLERYGYTFGSGTRLTVV.

The chain couples TRBV5-1 to TRBJ1-1; TRBD1 aligns across 8 bases. Unmatched junction bases numbered 8, after V lost 5 bases and J lost 8 bases. The CDR3 spans 13 residues. Germline V gene sequence: CDR1 SGHRS, CDR2 YFSETQ. The CDR3 region is CASSQQGVWEAFF. The CDR3 DNA is TGCGCCAGCAGTCAACAGGGGGTTTGGGAAGCTTTCTTT.

The chain has TRBV2 and TRBJ1-1; TRBD1 is a possible D gene (6 bases). There are 13 residues in the CDR3. The V end was cut by 5 bases, the J end by 4 bases, with 11 bases between. The germline V gene encodes CDR1 SNHLY and CDR2 FYNNEI. For the CDR3, the DNA is TGTGCCAGCAGTAGGGTGGGGGCCACTGAAGCTTTCTTT. Translating it yields CASSRVGATEAFF.

This clone was seen just once. The chain employs TRBV4-3 and TRBJ2-1, with 10 bases lining up with TRBD1. The CDR3 has 18 amino acids. From germline, CDR1 is LGHNA and CDR2 YSLEER. Unmatched junction bases numbered 17, after V lost 2 bases and J lost 10 bases. The CDR3 sequence is CASSQFTGTGAGRGEQFF. In nucleotides, the CDR3 is TGCGCCAGCAGCCAATTTACCGGGACAGGGGCCGGCAGGGGGGAGCAGTTCTTC.

V usage is TRBV11-3 and J usage is TRBJ1-1; tentatively, D is TRBD1 (5 bases). CDR3 length: 13 amino acids. Germline V lookup: CDR1 SGHNT, CDR2 YENEEA. The ends were cut back, 5 bases at V and 1 base at J, with 8 bases in the middle. The CDR3 DNA follows: TGTGCCAGCAGCCTCGGACAGAACACTGAAGCTTTCTTT. This encodes CASSLGQNTEAFF.

The table lists this clone with a count of one. The rearrangement links TRBV28 to TRBJ1-5; a possible D gene is TRBD1 (5 bases). The CDR3 sequence is 16 residues long. The germline gives CDR1 MDHEN, CDR2 SYDVKM. The V gene lost 8 bases and the J gene lost 0 bases, with 17 bases spanning the gap. The DNA for the CDR3 is TGTGCCAGCGTGATCGGGGGGATATTTAGCAATCAGCCCCAGCATTTT. This gives the protein CASVIGGIFSNQPQHF. The full variable domain, completed using reference TRBV28 and TRBJ1-5, is DVKVTQSSRYLVKRTGEKVFLECVQDMDHENMFWYRQDPGLGLRLIYFSYDVKMKEKGDIPEGYSVSREKKERFSLILESASTNQTSMYLCASVIGGIFSNQPQHFGDGTRLSIL.